This T cell receptor beta chain is from a study of shared clonotypes between healthy human individuals. The wider study: Researchers assigned three CD4 naive, three CD4 memory, two CD8 naive and one CD8 memory plate to each donor.

On sorted subsets, replicate PCRs used 200 to 250 ng DNA, or approximately 33,000 T cell genomes. Clones were read by immunoSEQ multiplex PCR, and TCRdb kept only the in-frame ones, dropping some. This sample carries over 2 million clones, around 96% of them seen once, and the ten largest clones take about 1.1%. Regarding this clone: The antigen is not known.

Findings of the study overall: Across several donors, naive CD4 shared approximately 4.5%, naive CD8 over 3%, memory CD4 roughly 2.2%, memory CD8 0.4%.

The naive CD8 subset, CD45RO-negative cells positively selected for CCR7, excluded terminally differentiated effector memory CD45RA+ cells. Germline-derived CDR1 and CDR2 are SGHNT and YYREEE (reference sequence). There are 15 residues in the CDR3. The germline V and J ends were trimmed by 5 bases and 4 bases, with 18 bases remaining between them. Sequencing was carried out using naive CD8+ T cells sorted from blood. This chain joins TRBV5-4 and TRBJ2-5; tentative D call: TRBD1 (7 bases). This TCR came from a man aged 18 to 29 in good health. The CDR3 is CASRESTGRLETQYF. CDR3 bases: TGTGCCAGCAGGGAATCGACAGGGAGGTTAGAGACCCAGTACTTC.